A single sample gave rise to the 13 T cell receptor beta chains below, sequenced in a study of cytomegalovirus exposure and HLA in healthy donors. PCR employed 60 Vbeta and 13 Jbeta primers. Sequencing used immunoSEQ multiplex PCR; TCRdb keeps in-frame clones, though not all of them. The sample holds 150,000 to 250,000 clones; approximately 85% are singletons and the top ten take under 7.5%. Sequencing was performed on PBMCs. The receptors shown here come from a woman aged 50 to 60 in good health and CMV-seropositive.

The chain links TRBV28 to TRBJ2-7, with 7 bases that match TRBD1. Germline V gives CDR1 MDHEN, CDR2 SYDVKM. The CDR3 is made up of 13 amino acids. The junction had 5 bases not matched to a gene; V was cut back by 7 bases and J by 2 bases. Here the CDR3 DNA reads TGTGCCAGCAAACCGACAGGGCCCTACGAGCAGTACTTC. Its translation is CASKPTGPYEQYF. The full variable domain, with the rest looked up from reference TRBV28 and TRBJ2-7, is DVKVTQSSRYLVKRTGEKVFLECVQDMDHENMFWYRQDPGLGLRLIYFSYDVKMKEKGDIPEGYSVSREKKERFSLILESASTNQTSMYLCASKPTGPYEQYFGPGTRLTVT.

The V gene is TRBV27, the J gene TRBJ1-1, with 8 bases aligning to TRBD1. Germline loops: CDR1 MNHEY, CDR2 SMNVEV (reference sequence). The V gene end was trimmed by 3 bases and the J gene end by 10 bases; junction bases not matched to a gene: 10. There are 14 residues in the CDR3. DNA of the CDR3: TGTGCCAGCAGTTTGTTAAGGGAAGGACAGGGAGCTTTCTTT. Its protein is CASSLLREGQGAFF.

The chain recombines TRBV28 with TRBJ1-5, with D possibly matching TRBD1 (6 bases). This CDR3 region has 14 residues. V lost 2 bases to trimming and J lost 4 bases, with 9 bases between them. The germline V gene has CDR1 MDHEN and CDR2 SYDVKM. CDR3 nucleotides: TGTGCCAGCAGTTTAACAGGGAATAATCAGCCCCAGCATTTT. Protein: CASSLTGNNQPQHF.

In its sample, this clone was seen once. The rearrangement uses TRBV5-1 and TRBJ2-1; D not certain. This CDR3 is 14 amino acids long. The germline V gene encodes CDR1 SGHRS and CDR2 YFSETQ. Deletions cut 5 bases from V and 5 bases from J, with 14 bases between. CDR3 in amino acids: CASRMAGQNNEQFF. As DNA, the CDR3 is TGCGCCAGCAGGATGGCAGGCCAGAACAATGAGCAGTTCTTC. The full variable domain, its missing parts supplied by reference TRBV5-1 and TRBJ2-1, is KAGVTQTPRYLIKTRGQQVTLSCSPISGHRSVSWYQQTPGQGLQFLFEYFSETQRNKGNFPGRFSGRQFSNSRSEMNVSTLELGDSALYLCASRMAGQNNEQFFGPGTRLTVL.

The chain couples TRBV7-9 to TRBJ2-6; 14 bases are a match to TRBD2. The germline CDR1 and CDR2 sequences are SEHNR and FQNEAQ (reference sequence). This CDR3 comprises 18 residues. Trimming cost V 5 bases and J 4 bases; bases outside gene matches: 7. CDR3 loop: CASSRGTSGSSGANVLTF. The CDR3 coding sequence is TGTGCCAGCAGCCGCGGGACTAGCGGGAGCTCCGGGGCCAACGTCCTGACTTTC.

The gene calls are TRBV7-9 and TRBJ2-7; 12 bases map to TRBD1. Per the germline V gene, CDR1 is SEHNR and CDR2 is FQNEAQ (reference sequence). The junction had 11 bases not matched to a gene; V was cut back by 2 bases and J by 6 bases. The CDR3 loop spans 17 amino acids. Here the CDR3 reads CASSLLRDRGRGGEQYF. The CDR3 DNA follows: TGTGCCAGCAGCTTACTCCGGGACAGGGGGCGAGGAGGCGAGCAGTACTTC.

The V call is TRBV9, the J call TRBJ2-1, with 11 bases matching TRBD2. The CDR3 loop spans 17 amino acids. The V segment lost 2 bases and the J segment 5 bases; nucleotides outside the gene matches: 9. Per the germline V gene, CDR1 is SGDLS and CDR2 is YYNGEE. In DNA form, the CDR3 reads TGTGCCAGCAGCGTCGGACTAGCGGGCGGATCTAACAATGAGCAGTTCTTC. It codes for CASSVGLAGGSNNEQFF.

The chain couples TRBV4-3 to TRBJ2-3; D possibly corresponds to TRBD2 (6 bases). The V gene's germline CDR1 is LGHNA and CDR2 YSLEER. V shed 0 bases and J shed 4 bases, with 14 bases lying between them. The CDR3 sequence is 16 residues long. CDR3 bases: TGCGCCAGCAGCCAAGACCTACTAGCTGCCTCAGATACGCAGTATTTT. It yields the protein CASSQDLLAASDTQYF.

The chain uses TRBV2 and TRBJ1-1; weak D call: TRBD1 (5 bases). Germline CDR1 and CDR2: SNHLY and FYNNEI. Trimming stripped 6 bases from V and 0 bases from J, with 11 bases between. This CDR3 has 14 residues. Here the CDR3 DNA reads TGTGCCAGCAGCCGGACATACATGAACACTGAAGCTTTCTTT. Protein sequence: CASSRTYMNTEAFF.

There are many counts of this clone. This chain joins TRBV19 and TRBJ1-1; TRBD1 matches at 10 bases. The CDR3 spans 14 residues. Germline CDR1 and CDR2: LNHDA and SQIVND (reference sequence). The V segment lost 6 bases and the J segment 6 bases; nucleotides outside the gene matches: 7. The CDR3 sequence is CASRVTGGDAEAFF. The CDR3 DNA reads TGTGCCAGTAGGGTGACAGGGGGCGACGCTGAAGCTTTCTTT.

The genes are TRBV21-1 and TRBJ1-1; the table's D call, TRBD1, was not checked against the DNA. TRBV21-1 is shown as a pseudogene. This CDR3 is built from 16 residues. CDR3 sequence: CASSKRERGRRTEAFF. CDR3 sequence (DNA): TGTGCCAGCAGCAAACGGGAGAGGGGGCGACGGACTGAAGCTTTCTTT.

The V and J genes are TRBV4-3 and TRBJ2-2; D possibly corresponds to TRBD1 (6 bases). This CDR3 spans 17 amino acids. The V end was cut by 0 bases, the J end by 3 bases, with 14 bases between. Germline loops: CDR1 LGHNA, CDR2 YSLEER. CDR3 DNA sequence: TGCGCCAGCAGCCAAGACCGGACAGTAGCCGACACCGGGGAGCTGTTTTTT. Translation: CASSQDRTVADTGELFF.

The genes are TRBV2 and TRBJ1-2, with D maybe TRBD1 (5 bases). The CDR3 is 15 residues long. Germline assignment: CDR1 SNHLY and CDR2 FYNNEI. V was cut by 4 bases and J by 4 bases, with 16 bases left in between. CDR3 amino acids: CASSGARGVSYGYTF. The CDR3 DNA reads TGTGCCAGCAGTGGGGCTAGGGGTGTAAGCTATGGCTACACCTTC.